This TCR beta chain emerged from a study of T cells in Graves' hyperthyroidism and ophthalmopathy. At the level of the study: Sampling of peripheral blood happened at initial diagnosis, prior to any treatment. Study observations and caveats: Blood also showed most of the thyroid clonotypes that were expanded above 0.001. Median prediction lead before ophthalmopathy onset was 6.5 to 7 months with the model.

Amplified TCR beta CDR3 regions derived from RNA transcripts. The HTBI primer set drove a first-round RT-PCR of the TCR CDR3. Each CDR3 protein is one row after TCRdb ran MiXCR on the multiplex PCR reads. The data contain under 750,000 distinct CDR3 sequences, over 15% of them seen just once; the ten biggest clones take up approximately 16%. Diagnosis rested on symptoms, serum thyroxine and TRAb, thyroid ultrasound, and orbital computed tomography. The CDR3 length is 14 residues. The V gene's germline CDR1 is DFQATT and CDR2 SNEGSKA (reference sequence). The V end lost 1 base, the J end lost 2 bases, and 12 bases lay between the germline ends. As regards this clonotype: Its antigen is not identified. A much more abundant neighbour one base away suggests this may be a read error.

Material: blood. The sequence was obtained from a woman between 45 and 65 years old with Graves' hyperthyroidism that later progressed to Graves' ophthalmopathy. The chain joins TRBV20-1 to TRBJ2-7; D gene unclear. The DNA of the CDR3 is TGCAGTGCTAGAGTGGAGACAAACCCCTACGAGCAGTACTTC. It specifies CSARVETNPYEQYF.